This T cell receptor (beta chain) was observed in a study of T cell changes during pregnancy in multiple sclerosis. The length of the CDR3 is 14 residues. CDR1 and CDR2 from the germline V gene are MNHNY and SVGAGI (reference sequence). Losses at the gene ends were 4 bases for V and 5 bases for J; bases not matched to a gene: 4. TCRdb's copy holds only in-frame clones and misses some; the assay was immunoSEQ multiplex PCR. The table shows some 96,000 clones, with 80% to 95% occurring only once. The sequenced sample was peripheral blood, obtained after pregnancy. The receptor was isolated from a female donor with multiple sclerosis, enrolled in a pregnancy study. The chain joins TRBV6-6 to TRBJ1-5; 8 bases are a match to TRBD1. CDR3 nucleotide sequence: TGTGCCAGCAGTTTACAGGGGGAACATCAGCCCCAGCATTTT. It encodes CASSLQGEHQPQHF.